A selection of T cell receptor beta chains follows, all from one sample in a study of shared clonotypes between healthy human individuals. TCRdb keeps only in-frame clones here, not all; method: immunoSEQ multiplex PCR. Of about 2.1 million clones in the sample, roughly 93% were seen once. What was sequenced was naive CD8+ T cells from PBMCs. Receptors originate from a man aged 18 to 29 in good health. Some clones in this sample may be carry-over from other donors' samples. CDR3s include the opening cysteine and the closing phenylalanine or tryptophan. D genes are given only for firm matches.

J,V,D,CDR3
TRBJ1-1,TRBV6-1,-,CASSVQVLEAFF
TRBJ2-1,TRBV14,-,CASSPGGHYNEQFF
TRBJ2-5,TRBV15,TRBD2,CATGLAGFQETQYF
TRBJ2-1,TRBV4-2,-,CASSQRTAPGNNEQFF
TRBJ2-1,TRBV4-3,TRBD2,CASSQGLAGNEQFF
TRBJ2-1,TRBV29-1,TRBD2,CSVEEGLAGGNEQFF
TRBJ2-2,TRBV11-2,TRBD2,CASRSRGGSGELFF
TRBJ1-4,TRBV4-1,-,CASSQVRVQVRNEKLFF
TRBJ2-1,TRBV6-1,-,CASSESNRRAYNEQFF
TRBJ1-2,TRBV19,-,CASSKSLGRNYGYTF
TRBJ2-2,TRBV11-3,TRBD1,CASSKDRGGTGELFF
TRBJ2-2,TRBV7-2,TRBD1,CASSSRGRITGELFF
TRBJ2-7,TRBV27,-,CASSLAGPIYEQYF
TRBJ2-7,TRBV7-2,-,CASREGTYQSYEQYF
TRBJ2-5,TRBV7-8,TRBD2,CASSLKLAGVQETQYF
TRBJ2-2,TRBV19,-,CASSIDRSGVAGELFF
TRBJ1-1,TRBV9,-,CASSPGGRMNTEAFF
TRBJ2-7,TRBV28,TRBD1,CAIEAETGTYEQYF
TRBJ2-3,TRBV28,-,CASSLRGLGGAISTDTQYF
TRBJ2-7,TRBV11-2,-,CASSWGWGGPEQYF
-,TRBV28,-,CASSFMTDTYEQYF
TRBJ2-5,TRBV9,-,CASSEDGVQETQYF
TRBJ2-7,TRBV27,-,CASSFLGGYEQYF
TRBJ2-7,TRBV7-6,TRBD1,CASSQTGVVFYEQYF
TRBJ2-7,TRBV7-9,-,CATNGKVTGNEQYF
TRBJ2-1,TRBV4-2,TRBD1,CASSQDQESWGQGAVSSYNEQFF
TRBJ1-4,TRBV9,-,CASSAYHGGIRNEKLFF
TRBJ2-1,TRBV4-2,TRBD2,CASSPGLAGGHEQFF
TRBJ1-4,TRBV19,-,CASSPRVGSNEKLFF
TRBJ2-7,TRBV9,-,CASSVGQLGAYEQYF
TRBJ2-1,TRBV5-4,-,CASSSRGDEQFF
TRBJ1-6,TRBV11-2,-,CASSLDPGSGSPLHF
TRBJ2-1,TRBV10-3,TRBD2,CAIRMAGGREDNEQFF
TRBJ2-7,TRBV9,TRBD1,CASSGYRGFGEQYF
TRBJ1-1,TRBV19,-,CASSTRLRSTEAFF